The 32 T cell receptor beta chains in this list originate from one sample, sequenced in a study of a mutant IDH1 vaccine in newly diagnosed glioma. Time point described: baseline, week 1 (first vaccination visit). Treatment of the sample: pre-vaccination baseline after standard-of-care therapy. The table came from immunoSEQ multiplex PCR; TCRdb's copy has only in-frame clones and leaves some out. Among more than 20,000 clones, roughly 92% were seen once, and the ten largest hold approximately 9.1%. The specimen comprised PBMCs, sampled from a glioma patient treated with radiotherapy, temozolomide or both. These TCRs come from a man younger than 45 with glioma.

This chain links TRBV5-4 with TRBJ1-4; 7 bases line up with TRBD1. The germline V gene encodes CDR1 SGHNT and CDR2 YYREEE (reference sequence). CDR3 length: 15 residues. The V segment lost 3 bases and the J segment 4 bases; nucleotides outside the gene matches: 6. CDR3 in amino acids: CASSYRTGLNEKLFF. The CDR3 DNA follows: TGTGCCAGCAGCTACCGGACAGGTCTTAATGAAAAACTGTTTTTT.

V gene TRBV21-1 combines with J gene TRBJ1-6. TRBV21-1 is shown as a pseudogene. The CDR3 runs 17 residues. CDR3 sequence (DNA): TGTGCCAGCAGCAAAGAGGGCCAAATGACGCAATTCAGCCCCCTCCACTTT. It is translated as CASSKEGQMTQFSPLHF.

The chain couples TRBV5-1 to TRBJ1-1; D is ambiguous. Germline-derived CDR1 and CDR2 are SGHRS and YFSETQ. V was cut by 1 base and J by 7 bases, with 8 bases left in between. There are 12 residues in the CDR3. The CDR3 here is CASSLTQFEAFF. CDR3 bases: TGCGCCAGCAGCTTGACCCAGTTTGAAGCTTTCTTT. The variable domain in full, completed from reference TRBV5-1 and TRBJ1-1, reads KAGVTQTPRYLIKTRGQQVTLSCSPISGHRSVSWYQQTPGQGLQFLFEYFSETQRNKGNFPGRFSGRQFSNSRSEMNVSTLELGDSALYLCASSLTQFEAFFGQGTRLTVV.

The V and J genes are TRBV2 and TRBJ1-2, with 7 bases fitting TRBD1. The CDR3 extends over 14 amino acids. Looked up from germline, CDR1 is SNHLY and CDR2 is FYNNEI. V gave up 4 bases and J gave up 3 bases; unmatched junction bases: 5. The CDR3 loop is CASSVGQVDYGYTF. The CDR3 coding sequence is TGTGCCAGCAGTGTAGGACAGGTCGACTATGGCTACACCTTC.

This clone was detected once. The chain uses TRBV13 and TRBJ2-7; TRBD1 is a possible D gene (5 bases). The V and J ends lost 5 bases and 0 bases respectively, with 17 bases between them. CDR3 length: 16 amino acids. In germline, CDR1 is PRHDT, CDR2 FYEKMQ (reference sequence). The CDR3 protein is CASSRRADSYSYEQYF. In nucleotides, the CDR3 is TGTGCCAGCAGCAGACGCGCCGACAGCTACTCCTACGAGCAGTACTTC.

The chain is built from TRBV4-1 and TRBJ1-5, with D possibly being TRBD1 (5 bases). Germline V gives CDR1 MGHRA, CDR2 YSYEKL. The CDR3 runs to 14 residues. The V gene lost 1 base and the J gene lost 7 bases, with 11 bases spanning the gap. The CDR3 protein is CASSQGWGKQPQHF. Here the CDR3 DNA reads TGCGCCAGCAGCCAAGGGTGGGGGAAACAGCCCCAGCATTTT.

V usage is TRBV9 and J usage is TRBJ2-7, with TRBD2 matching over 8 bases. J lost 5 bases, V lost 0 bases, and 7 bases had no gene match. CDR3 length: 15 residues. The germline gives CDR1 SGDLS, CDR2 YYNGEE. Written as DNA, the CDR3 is TGTGCCAGCAGCGTAGAGAGCGGGAGAGGGGACGAGCAGTACTTC. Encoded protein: CASSVESGRGDEQYF.

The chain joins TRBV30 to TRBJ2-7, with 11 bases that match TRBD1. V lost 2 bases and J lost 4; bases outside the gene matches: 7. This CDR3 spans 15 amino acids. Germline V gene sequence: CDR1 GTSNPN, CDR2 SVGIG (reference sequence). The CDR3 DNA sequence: TGTGCCTGGAGTCTGATGGGACAGGGGGTATACGAGCAGTACTTC. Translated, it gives CAWSLMGQGVYEQYF.

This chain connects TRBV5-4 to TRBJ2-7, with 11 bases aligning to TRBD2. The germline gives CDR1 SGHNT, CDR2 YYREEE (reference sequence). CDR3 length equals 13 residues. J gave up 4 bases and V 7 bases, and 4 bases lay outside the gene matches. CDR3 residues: CASGLAGGYEQYF. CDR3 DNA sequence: TGTGCCAGCGGACTAGCGGGCGGGTACGAGCAGTACTTC.

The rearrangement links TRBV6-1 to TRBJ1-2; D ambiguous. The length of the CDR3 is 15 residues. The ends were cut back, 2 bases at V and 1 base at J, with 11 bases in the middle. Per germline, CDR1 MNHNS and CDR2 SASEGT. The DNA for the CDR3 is TGTGCCAGCAGTGAACTGCTAGGATTTAACTATGGCTACACCTTC. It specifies CASSELLGFNYGYTF.

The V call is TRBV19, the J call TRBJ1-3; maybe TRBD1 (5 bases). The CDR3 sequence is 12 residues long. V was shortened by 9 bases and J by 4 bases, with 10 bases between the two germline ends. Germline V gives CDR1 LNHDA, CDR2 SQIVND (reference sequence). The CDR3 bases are TGTGCCAGCTTGCAGGGCGGAAACACCATATATTTT. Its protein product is CASLQGGNTIYF.

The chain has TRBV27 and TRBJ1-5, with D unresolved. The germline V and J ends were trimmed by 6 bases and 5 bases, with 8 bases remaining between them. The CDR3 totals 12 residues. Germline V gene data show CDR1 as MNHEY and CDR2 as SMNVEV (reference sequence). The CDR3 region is CASRHGDQPQHF. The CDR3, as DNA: TGTGCCAGCAGACACGGGGATCAGCCCCAGCATTTT.

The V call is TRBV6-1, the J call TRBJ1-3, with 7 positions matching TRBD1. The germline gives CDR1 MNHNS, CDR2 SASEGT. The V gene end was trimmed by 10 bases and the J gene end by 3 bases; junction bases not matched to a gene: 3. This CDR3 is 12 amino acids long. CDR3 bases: TGTGCCATCGGGACAGTTGGAAACACCATATATTTT. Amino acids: CAIGTVGNTIYF.

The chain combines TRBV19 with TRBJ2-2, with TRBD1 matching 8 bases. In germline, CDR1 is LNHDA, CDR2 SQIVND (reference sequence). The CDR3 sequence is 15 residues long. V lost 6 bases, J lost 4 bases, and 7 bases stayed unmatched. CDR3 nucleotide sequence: TGTGCCAGTAGATGGGTAGGACAGGGCACCGGGGAGCTGTTTTTT. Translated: CASRWVGQGTGELFF.

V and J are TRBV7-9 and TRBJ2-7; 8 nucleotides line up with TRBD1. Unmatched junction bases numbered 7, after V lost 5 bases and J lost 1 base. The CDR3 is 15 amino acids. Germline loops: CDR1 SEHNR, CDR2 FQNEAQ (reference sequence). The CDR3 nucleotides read TGTGCCAGCAGCCTCGGGACAGGTATATCCTACGAGCAGTACTTC. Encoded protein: CASSLGTGISYEQYF.

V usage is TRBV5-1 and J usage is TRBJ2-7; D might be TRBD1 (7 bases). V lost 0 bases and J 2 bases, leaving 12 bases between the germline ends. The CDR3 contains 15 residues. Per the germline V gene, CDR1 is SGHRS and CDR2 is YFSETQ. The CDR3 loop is CASSLAQGGTYEQYF. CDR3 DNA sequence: TGCGCCAGCAGCTTGGCCCAGGGGGGAACCTACGAGCAGTACTTC.

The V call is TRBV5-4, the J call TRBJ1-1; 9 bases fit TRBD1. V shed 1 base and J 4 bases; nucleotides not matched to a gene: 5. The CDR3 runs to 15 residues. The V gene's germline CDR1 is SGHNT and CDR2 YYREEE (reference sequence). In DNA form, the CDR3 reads TGTGCCAGCAGCTTGCCGGGACAGGGACTCACTGAAGCTTTCTTT. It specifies CASSLPGQGLTEAFF.

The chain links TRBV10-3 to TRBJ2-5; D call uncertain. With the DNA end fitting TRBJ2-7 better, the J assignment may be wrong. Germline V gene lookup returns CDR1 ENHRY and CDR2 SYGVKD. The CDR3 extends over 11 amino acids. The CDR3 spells CAIGVTYEQYF. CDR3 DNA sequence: TGTGCCATCGGGGTCACCTACGAGCAGTACTTC.

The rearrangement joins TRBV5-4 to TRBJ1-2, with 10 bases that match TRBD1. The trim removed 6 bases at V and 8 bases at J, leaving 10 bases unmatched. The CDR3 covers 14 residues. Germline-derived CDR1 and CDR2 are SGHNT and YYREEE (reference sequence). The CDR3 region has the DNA TGTGCCAGCACCTACCGGGACAGGGGTTGGGGCTACACCTTC. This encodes CASTYRDRGWGYTF.

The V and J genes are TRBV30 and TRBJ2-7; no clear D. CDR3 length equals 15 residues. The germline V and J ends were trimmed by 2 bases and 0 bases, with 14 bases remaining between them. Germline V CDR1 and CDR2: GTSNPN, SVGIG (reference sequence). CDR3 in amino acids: CAWSRAIVGSYEQYF. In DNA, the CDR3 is TGTGCCTGGAGTAGGGCGATAGTCGGCTCCTACGAGCAGTACTTC.

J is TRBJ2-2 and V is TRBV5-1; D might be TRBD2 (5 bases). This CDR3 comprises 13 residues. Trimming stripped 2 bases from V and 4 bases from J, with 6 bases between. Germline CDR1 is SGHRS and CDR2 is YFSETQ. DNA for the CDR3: TGCGCCAGCAGCTTTGCGGGCACCGGGGAGCTGTTTTTT. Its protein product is CASSFAGTGELFF.

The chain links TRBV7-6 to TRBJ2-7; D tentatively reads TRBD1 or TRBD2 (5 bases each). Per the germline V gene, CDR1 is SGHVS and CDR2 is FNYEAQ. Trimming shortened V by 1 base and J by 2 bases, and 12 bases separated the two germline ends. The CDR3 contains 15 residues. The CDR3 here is CASSLDGTDAYEQYF. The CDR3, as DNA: TGTGCCAGCAGCTTAGATGGGACGGACGCCTACGAGCAGTACTTC.

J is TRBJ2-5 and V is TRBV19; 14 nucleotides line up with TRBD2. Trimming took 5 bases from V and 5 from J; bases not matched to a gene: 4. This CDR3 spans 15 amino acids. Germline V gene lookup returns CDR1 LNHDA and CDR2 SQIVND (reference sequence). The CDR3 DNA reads TGTGCCAGTAGTGGACTAGCGGGAGGTGGTGAGACCCAGTACTTC. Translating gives CASSGLAGGGETQYF.

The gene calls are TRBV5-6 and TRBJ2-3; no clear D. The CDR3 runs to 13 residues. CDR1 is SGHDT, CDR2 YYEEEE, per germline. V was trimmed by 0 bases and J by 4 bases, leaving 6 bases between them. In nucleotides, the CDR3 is TGTGCCAGCAGCTTGGATGATCCAGATACGCAGTATTTT. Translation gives CASSLDDPDTQYF.

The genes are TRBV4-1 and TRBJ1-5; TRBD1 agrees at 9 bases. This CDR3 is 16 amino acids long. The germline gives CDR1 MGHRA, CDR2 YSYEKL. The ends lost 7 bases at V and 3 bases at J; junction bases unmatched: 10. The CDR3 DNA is TGCGCCAGCACACGATCACAGGGGGCTAACAATCAGCCCCAGCATTTT. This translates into CASTRSQGANNQPQHF.

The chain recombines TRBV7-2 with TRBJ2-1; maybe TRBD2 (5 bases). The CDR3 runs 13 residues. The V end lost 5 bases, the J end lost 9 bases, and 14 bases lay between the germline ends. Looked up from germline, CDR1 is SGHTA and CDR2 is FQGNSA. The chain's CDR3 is CASSPSLAGEQFF. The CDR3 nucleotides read TGTGCCAGCAGCCCGTCCCTAGCAGGTGAGCAGTTCTTC.

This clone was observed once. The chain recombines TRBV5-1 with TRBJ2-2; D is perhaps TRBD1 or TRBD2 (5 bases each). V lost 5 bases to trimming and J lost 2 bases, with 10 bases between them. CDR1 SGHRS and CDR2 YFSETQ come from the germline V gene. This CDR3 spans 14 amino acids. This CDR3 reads CASRRGTNTGELFF. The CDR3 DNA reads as TGCGCCAGCAGGAGGGGAACCAACACCGGGGAGCTGTTTTTT.

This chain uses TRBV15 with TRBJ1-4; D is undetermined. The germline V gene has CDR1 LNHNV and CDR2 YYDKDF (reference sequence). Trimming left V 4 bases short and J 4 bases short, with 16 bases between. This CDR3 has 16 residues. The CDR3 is CATSKTPGRFNEKLFF. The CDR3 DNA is TGTGCCACCAGCAAAACTCCCGGACGGTTTAATGAAAAACTGTTTTTT.

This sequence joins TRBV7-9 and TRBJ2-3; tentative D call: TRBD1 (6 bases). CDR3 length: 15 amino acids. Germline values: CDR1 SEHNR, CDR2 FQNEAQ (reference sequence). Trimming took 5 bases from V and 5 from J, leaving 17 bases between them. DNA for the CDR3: TGTGCCAGCAGCCGTACCGTGGCAGGGGAAGATACGCAGTATTTT. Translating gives CASSRTVAGEDTQYF. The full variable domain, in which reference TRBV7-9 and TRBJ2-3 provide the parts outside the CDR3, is DTGVSQNPRHKITKRGQNVTFRCDPISEHNRLYWYRQTLGQGPEFLTYFQNEAQLEKSRLLSDRFSAERPKGSFSTLEIQRTEQGDSAMYLCASSRTVAGEDTQYFGPGTRLTVL.

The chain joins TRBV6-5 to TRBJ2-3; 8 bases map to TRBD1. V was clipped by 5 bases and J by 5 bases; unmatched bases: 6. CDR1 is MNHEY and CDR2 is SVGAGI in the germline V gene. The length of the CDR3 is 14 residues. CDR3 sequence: CASSVGQGGDTQYF. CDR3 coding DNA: TGTGCCAGCAGTGTAGGACAGGGAGGAGATACGCAGTATTTT.

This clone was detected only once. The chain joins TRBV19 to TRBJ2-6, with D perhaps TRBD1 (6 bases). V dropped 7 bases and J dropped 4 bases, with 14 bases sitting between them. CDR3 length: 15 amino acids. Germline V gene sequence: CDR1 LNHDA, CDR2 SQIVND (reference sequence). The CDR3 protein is CASNRGGGGANVLTF. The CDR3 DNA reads TGTGCCAGTAACCGTGGGGGCGGGGGGGCCAACGTCCTGACTTTC.

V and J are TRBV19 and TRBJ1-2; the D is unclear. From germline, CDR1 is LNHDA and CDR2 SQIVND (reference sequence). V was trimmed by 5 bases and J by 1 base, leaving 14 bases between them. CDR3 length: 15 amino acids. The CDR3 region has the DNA TGTGCCAGTAGTTCCTCACCTCCGGGTAACTATGGCTACACCTTC. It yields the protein CASSSSPPGNYGYTF. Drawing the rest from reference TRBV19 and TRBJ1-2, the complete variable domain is DGGITQSPKYLFRKEGQNVTLSCEQNLNHDAMYWYRQDPGQGLRLIYYSQIVNDFQKGDIAEGYSVSREKKESFPLTVTSAQKNPTAFYLCASSSSPPGNYGYTFGSGTRLTVV.